Each of the 18 T cell receptor beta chains below was sequenced from the same sample in a study of blood T cell repertoires in COVID-19. Using immunoSEQ multiplex PCR, the repertoire was profiled, and TCRdb retains in-frame clones only, with some absent. The sample lists 30,000 to 45,000 clones, about 88% occurring once. Sequenced: peripheral blood. Receptor source: a man aged 70-80 years with active COVID-19.

The rearrangement links TRBV7-9 to TRBJ1-1; no firm D call. The germline gives CDR1 SEHNR, CDR2 FQNEAQ (reference sequence). This CDR3 spans 14 amino acids. V lost 6 bases and J 0 bases, leaving 11 bases between the germline ends. The CDR3 nucleotides are TGTGCCAGCAGTCCCAGGCTCATGAACACTGAAGCTTTCTTT. It is translated as CASSPRLMNTEAFF.

The DNA for the CDR3 is TGTGCCAGCAGCTTCAGGGGGCAAGAGACCCAGTACTTC. Its protein product is CASSFRGQETQYF. The chain links TRBV11-2 to TRBJ2-5, with TRBD1 matching over 7 bases. After removal of 3 bases from V and 2 bases from J, the junction contained 0 bases not matched to a gene. This CDR3 comprises 13 residues. CDR1 is SGHAT, CDR2 FQNNGV, per germline.

In its sample, this clone was seen once. The chain combines TRBV7-6 with TRBJ2-5; D might be TRBD1 (6 bases). Germline-derived CDR1 and CDR2 are SGHVS and FNYEAQ. This CDR3 contains 14 residues. Trimming stripped 5 bases from V and 4 bases from J, with 14 bases between. CDR3 DNA sequence: TGTGCCAGCAGCAAATGGGGCAGGGGAGAGACCCAGTACTTC. Protein sequence: CASSKWGRGETQYF.

V usage is TRBV5-8 and J usage is TRBJ2-5; D is ambiguous. Trimming stripped 4 bases from V and 5 bases from J, with 6 bases between. There are 11 residues in the CDR3. Germline CDR1 is SGHTS and CDR2 is YDEGEE. Written as DNA, the CDR3 is TGTGCCAGCAGCGTTATTGAGACCCAGTACTTC. Protein sequence: CASSVIETQYF.

This clone was counted once. V gene TRBV19 combines with J gene TRBJ2-3, with 9 bases that match TRBD2. Trimming removed 5 bases from V and 8 bases from J; junction bases left unmatched: 8. The CDR3 totals 14 residues. Germline CDR1 is LNHDA and CDR2 is SQIVND (reference sequence). Here the CDR3 reads CASSGRGRAGTQYF. CDR3 sequence (DNA): TGTGCCAGTAGTGGTCGCGGGAGGGCCGGTACGCAGTATTTT.

The rearrangement links TRBV3-1 (or the pseudogene TRBV3-2) to TRBJ2-7, with TRBD1 matching over 7 bases. CDR1 is LGHDT, CDR2 YNNKEL, per germline (reference sequence). This CDR3 spans 14 amino acids. V was pared by 6 bases and J by 0 bases, with 5 bases of the junction left unmatched. The DNA for the CDR3 is TGTGCCAGCAGAAGGACAGGAAGCTCCTACGAGCAGTACTTC. Protein product: CASRRTGSSYEQYF.

The CDR3 sequence is CASSPQEAEQFF. For the CDR3, the DNA is TGTGCCAGCTCACCACAGGAGGCTGAGCAGTTCTTC. This chain connects TRBV18 to TRBJ2-1; D might be TRBD2 (5 bases). This CDR3 spans 12 amino acids. Germline V lookup: CDR1 KGHSH, CDR2 LQKENI. V lost 1 base to trimming and J lost 9 bases, with 7 bases between them.

The chain couples TRBV2 to TRBJ2-1; 7 nucleotides align to TRBD2. Unmatched junction bases numbered 11, after V lost 8 bases and J lost 7 bases. CDR3 length equals 14 residues. Germline V CDR1 and CDR2: SNHLY, FYNNEI. CDR3 sequence: CASGRGVAINEQFF. In nucleotides, the CDR3 is TGTGCCAGCGGCCGGGGGGTAGCGATTAATGAGCAGTTCTTC.

The chain carries TRBV27 and TRBJ2-1, with 7 positions matching TRBD2. CDR1 is MNHEY and CDR2 is SMNVEV in the germline V gene (reference sequence). V trimming: 3 bases; J trimming: 0 bases; junction bases outside the gene matches: 2. The CDR3 length is 15 residues. CDR3 in amino acids: CASSLRGSSYNEQFF. As DNA, the CDR3 is TGTGCCAGCAGTTTGCGGGGGAGCTCCTACAATGAGCAGTTCTTC.

The rearrangement uses TRBV28 and TRBJ1-4; 7 nucleotides line up with TRBD1. The length of the CDR3 is 14 residues. Germline CDR1 and CDR2: MDHEN and SYDVKM. V trimming: 5 bases; J trimming: 2 bases; junction bases outside the gene matches: 2. The CDR3 region is CASSRGQTNEKLFF. The CDR3 coding sequence is TGTGCCAGCAGTCGGGGACAGACTAATGAAAAACTGTTTTTT.

The V gene is TRBV28, the J gene TRBJ1-5; no clear D. Trimming left V 5 bases short and J 0 bases short, with 5 bases between. The CDR3 length is 13 residues. Germline CDR1 and CDR2: MDHEN and SYDVKM. This CDR3 is CASSGGSNQPQHF. The CDR3 nucleotides are TGTGCCAGCAGTGGCGGTAGCAATCAGCCCCAGCATTTT.

The chain couples TRBV30 to TRBJ2-1; tentatively, D is TRBD1 (5 bases). Trimming shortened V by 0 bases and J by 10 bases, and 13 bases separated the two germline ends. The germline gives CDR1 GTSNPN, CDR2 SVGIG (reference sequence). There are 13 residues in the CDR3. Here the CDR3 reads CAWSVTRVGEQFF. Here the CDR3 DNA reads TGTGCCTGGAGTGTAACCAGGGTAGGGGAGCAGTTCTTC.

This clone was detected once. The genes are TRBV28 and TRBJ2-1, with TRBD2 matching 10 bases. V lost 10 bases and J lost 6; bases outside the gene matches: 3. The CDR3 sequence is 12 residues long. The germline V gene has CDR1 MDHEN and CDR2 SYDVKM. This CDR3 reads CAILAGANEQFF. The DNA for the CDR3 is TGTGCCATTCTAGCGGGAGCCAATGAGCAGTTCTTC.

V and J are TRBV7-9 and TRBJ2-5; 9 bases fit TRBD1. With V trimmed by 6 bases and J by 5 bases, 4 bases remained unmatched. This CDR3 is built from 13 residues. Germline V gene sequence: CDR1 SEHNR, CDR2 FQNEAQ (reference sequence). The CDR3 DNA is TGTGCCAGCAGTGTGACAGGGGGGGAGACCCAGTACTTC. Encoded protein: CASSVTGGETQYF.

J is TRBJ2-1 and V is TRBV6-5, with 7 bases that match TRBD2. The CDR3 consists of 15 residues. Germline CDR1 is MNHEY and CDR2 is SVGAGI. Trimming took 6 bases from V and 0 from J; bases not matched to a gene: 5. CDR3 sequence reads: CASRNRDYSYNEQFF. CDR3 sequence (DNA): TGTGCCAGCAGAAACCGGGACTACTCCTACAATGAGCAGTTCTTC.

This clone was seen more than once but under ten times. The V call is TRBV29-1, the J call TRBJ2-7; 8 bases agree with TRBD2. The V gene's germline CDR1 is SQVTM and CDR2 ANQGSEA. The V and J ends lost 8 bases and 5 bases, in that order; junction bases with no gene match: 5. The CDR3 runs 11 residues. CDR3 loop: CSCGGPHEQYF. The CDR3 coding sequence is TGCAGCTGCGGGGGGCCCCACGAGCAGTACTTC.

The genes are TRBV7-5 and TRBJ2-7; TRBD1 reflects the table's D call only, with no check against the DNA. TRBV7-5 is a pseudogene. The length of the CDR3 is 17 residues. The CDR3 sequence: CARSLEGDRVDSYEQYF. The DNA for the CDR3 is TGTGCCAGAAGCTTAGAAGGCGACAGGGTTGACTCCTACGAGCAGTACTTC.

The chain joins TRBV21-1 to TRBJ2-2; TRBD1, the D gene given by the table, was not confirmed from the DNA. TRBV21-1 is tagged as a pseudogene. The length of the CDR3 is 16 residues. The CDR3 nucleotides are TGTGCCAGCAGCACACCTGGACAGGGGGGAACCGGGGAGCTGTTTTTT. It encodes CASSTPGQGGTGELFF.